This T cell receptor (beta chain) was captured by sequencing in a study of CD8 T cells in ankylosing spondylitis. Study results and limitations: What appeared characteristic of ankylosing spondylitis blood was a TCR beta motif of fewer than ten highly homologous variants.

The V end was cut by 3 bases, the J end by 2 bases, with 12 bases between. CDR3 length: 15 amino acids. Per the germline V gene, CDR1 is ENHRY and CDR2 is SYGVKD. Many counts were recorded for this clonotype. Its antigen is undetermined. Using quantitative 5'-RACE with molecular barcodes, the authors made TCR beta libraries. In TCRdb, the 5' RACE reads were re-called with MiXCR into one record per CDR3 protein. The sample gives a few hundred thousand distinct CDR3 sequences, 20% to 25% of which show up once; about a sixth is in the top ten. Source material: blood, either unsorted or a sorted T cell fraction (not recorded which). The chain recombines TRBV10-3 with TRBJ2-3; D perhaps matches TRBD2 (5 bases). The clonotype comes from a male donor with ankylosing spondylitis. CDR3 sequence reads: CAISELLVVTDTQYF. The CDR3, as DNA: TGTGCCATCAGTGAACTACTAGTCGTCACAGATACGCAGTATTTT.